Following are 27 T cell receptor beta chains from one sample sequenced in a study of shared clonotypes between healthy human individuals. Naivety among CD8 cells was defined by CD45RO negativity and positive CCR7 selection, thereby excluding terminally differentiated effector memory CD45RA+ cells. TCRdb's table, derived via immunoSEQ multiplex PCR, lists solely in-frame clones and lacks some. The table shows hundreds of thousands of clones, with nearly 95% occurring only once. Material for sequencing was naive CD8+ T cells sorted from blood. The source is a man aged 25 to 45 in good health.

The chain is built from TRBV19 and TRBJ2-1; 8 nucleotides match TRBD2. Germline CDR1 is LNHDA and CDR2 is SQIVND (reference sequence). CDR3 length equals 15 residues. V was clipped by 3 bases and J by 6 bases; unmatched bases: 7. In DNA, the CDR3 is TGTGCCAGTAGTATGACGGCGGGAGGACGCAATGAGCAGTTCTTC. It encodes CASSMTAGGRNEQFF.

This clone was detected only once. The chain couples TRBV27 to TRBJ2-3; TRBD2 is a possible D gene (5 bases). This CDR3 comprises 12 residues. From germline, CDR1 is MNHEY and CDR2 SMNVEV (reference sequence). The V and J ends lost 6 bases and 7 bases respectively, with 11 bases between them. DNA of the CDR3: TGTGCCAGCAGAGAGGGATTCCATACGCAGTATTTT. This gives the protein CASREGFHTQYF.

This chain connects TRBV4-3 to TRBJ2-3; TRBD2 is a possible D gene (5 bases). CDR1 is LGHNA and CDR2 is YSLEER in the germline V gene. V lost 0 bases to trimming and J lost 1 base, with 8 bases between them. The CDR3 covers 15 residues. The CDR3 DNA reads TGCGCCAGCAGCCAAGATAAGCGGCGCACAGATACGCAGTATTTT. As protein: CASSQDKRRTDTQYF.

The chain couples TRBV9 to TRBJ2-7; D remains ambiguous. Trimming stripped 0 bases from V and 3 bases from J, with 10 bases between. The CDR3 contains 14 residues. CDR1 is SGDLS, CDR2 YYNGEE, per germline. CDR3 sequence: CASSVVPSGYEQYF. Written as DNA, the CDR3 is TGTGCCAGCAGCGTAGTACCTTCGGGCTACGAGCAGTACTTC. The whole variable domain, filled in from reference TRBV9 and TRBJ2-7, reads DSGVTQTPKHLITATGQRVTLRCSPRSGDLSVYWYQQSLDQGLQFLIQYYNGEERAKGNILERFSAQQFPDLHSELNLSSLELGDSALYFCASSVVPSGYEQYFGPGTRLTVT.

The genes are TRBV6-5 and TRBJ1-2; unclear D gene. V lost 7 bases and J lost 4, with 10 bases in between. The CDR3 has 12 amino acids. Germline values: CDR1 MNHEY, CDR2 SVGAGI. This chain's CDR3 is CASKRTGYGYTF. For the CDR3, the DNA is TGTGCCAGCAAGAGGACGGGCTATGGCTACACCTTC.

This chain joins TRBV30 and TRBJ2-3; TRBD1 is a possible D gene (8 bases). Trimming shortened V by 4 bases and J by 4 bases, and 18 bases separated the two germline ends. CDR3 length: 15 amino acids. CDR1 GTSNPN and CDR2 SVGIG come from the germline V gene (reference sequence). CDR3 sequence: CAWTAGQAFPDTQYF. CDR3 nucleotides: TGTGCCTGGACAGCGGGACAGGCCTTCCCAGATACGCAGTATTTT.

This clone was detected only once. CDR3 coding DNA: TGTGCCAGCAGGCCCACAGGAATTAACTATGGCTACACCTTC. It specifies CASRPTGINYGYTF. The chain links TRBV2 to TRBJ1-2, with D tentatively TRBD1 (5 bases). The CDR3 totals 14 residues. The V end lost 6 bases, the J end lost 1 base, and 12 bases lay between the germline ends. Germline V lookup: CDR1 SNHLY, CDR2 FYNNEI.

The V and J genes are TRBV27 and TRBJ2-7; D assignment may be TRBD1 or TRBD2 (5 bases each). Trimming took 6 bases from V and 8 from J, leaving 23 bases between them. Germline V gene lookup returns CDR1 MNHEY and CDR2 SMNVEV (reference sequence). This CDR3 is built from 15 residues. The CDR3 reads CASSDPRDRQRKQYF. The CDR3 DNA reads as TGTGCCAGCAGCGATCCTCGGGACCGCCAGAGAAAGCAGTACTTC.

The chain uses TRBV29-1 and TRBJ2-7; 13 positions match TRBD2. Looked up from germline, CDR1 is SQVTM and CDR2 is ANQGSEA. Trimming took 6 bases from V and 3 from J; bases not matched to a gene: 2. This CDR3 is built from 13 residues. This CDR3 is CSVGTSGNYEQYF. CDR3 sequence (DNA): TGCAGCGTAGGGACTAGCGGGAACTACGAGCAGTACTTC.

The chain joins TRBV5-1 to TRBJ2-1, with 11 bases lining up with TRBD1. Germline-derived CDR1 and CDR2 are SGHRS and YFSETQ. The CDR3 extends over 15 amino acids. V dropped 4 bases and J dropped 8; count of bases not matched to a gene: 8. The DNA of the CDR3 is TGCGCCAGCAGCCTAGGACAGGGGGCGCGCTATGAGCAGTTCTTC. As protein: CASSLGQGARYEQFF. The complete variable domain, with remaining parts taken from reference TRBV5-1 and TRBJ2-1, reads KAGVTQTPRYLIKTRGQQVTLSCSPISGHRSVSWYQQTPGQGLQFLFEYFSETQRNKGNFPGRFSGRQFSNSRSEMNVSTLELGDSALYLCASSLGQGARYEQFFGPGTRLTVL.

This clone was seen a single time. The chain uses TRBV7-2 and TRBJ2-1; D remains unclear. The CDR3 runs to 15 residues. Trimming pared 4 bases from V and 8 bases from J, leaving 18 bases between. Germline V gives CDR1 SGHTA, CDR2 FQGNSA. The CDR3 loop is CASSSTRLARDEQFF. CDR3 bases: TGTGCCAGCAGCTCAACACGACTTGCAAGAGATGAGCAGTTCTTC.

The genes are TRBV27 and TRBJ2-3; D remains unclear. Germline V gene sequence: CDR1 MNHEY, CDR2 SMNVEV (reference sequence). V was clipped by 4 bases and J by 1 base, with 12 bases between them. CDR3 length equals 15 residues. The CDR3 here is CASSSRFSGTDTQYF. The CDR3 DNA reads TGTGCCAGCAGTTCCCGGTTTTCAGGCACAGATACGCAGTATTTT.

V usage is TRBV11-2 and J usage is TRBJ2-7; D call uncertain. Per germline, CDR1 SGHAT and CDR2 FQNNGV. The CDR3 loop spans 14 amino acids. Trimming stripped 0 bases from V and 1 base from J, with 7 bases between. As DNA, the CDR3 is TGTGCCAGCAGCTTAGAGACGGGTTCCTACGAGCAGTACTTC. This translates into CASSLETGSYEQYF.

V is TRBV19 and J is TRBJ2-1; D possibly corresponds to TRBD2 (6 bases). CDR1 and CDR2 (germline): LNHDA, SQIVND (reference sequence). The CDR3 totals 12 residues. V lost 0 bases to trimming and J lost 9 bases, with 6 bases between them. The DNA for the CDR3 is TGTGCCAGTAGTATAGAGGGGGGTGAGCAGTTCTTC. It specifies CASSIEGGEQFF.

This clone was seen once. The identical CDR3 is also encoded by other nucleotide sequences in the sample. The gene calls are TRBV7-9 and TRBJ2-2; D gene ambiguous. Between the trimmed V and J ends, which lost 2 bases and 7 bases, there was a span of 5 bases. The CDR3 has 12 amino acids. Germline V gene data show CDR1 as SEHNR and CDR2 as FQNEAQ (reference sequence). The CDR3 is CASSLWDGELFF. Here the CDR3 DNA reads TGTGCCAGCAGCTTATGGGACGGGGAGCTGTTTTTT.

As DNA, the CDR3 is TGTGCCTGGACGAGCGGTACCTACGAGCAGTACTTC. Protein: CAWTSGTYEQYF. The rearrangement uses TRBV30 and TRBJ2-7, with D possibly being TRBD2 (5 bases). The CDR3 is made up of 12 amino acids. The germline gives CDR1 GTSNPN, CDR2 SVGIG (reference sequence). V lost 4 bases and J lost 2, with 9 bases in between. Looking up the rest from reference TRBV30 and TRBJ2-7 gives the full variable domain: SQTIHQWPATLVQPVGSPLSLECTVEGTSNPNLYWYRQAAGRGLQLLFYSVGIGQISSEVPQNLSASRPQDRQFILSSKKLLLSDSGFYLCAWTSGTYEQYFGPGTRLTVT.

This chain uses TRBV4-1 with TRBJ2-2, with D tentatively TRBD2 (6 bases). The CDR3 is made up of 15 amino acids. Trimming pared 0 bases from V and 4 bases from J, leaving 9 bases between. Germline V lookup: CDR1 MGHRA, CDR2 YSYEKL. CDR3 region: CASSQDLTSTGELFF. The CDR3 region has the DNA TGCGCCAGCAGCCAAGATTTGACTAGCACCGGGGAGCTGTTTTTT.

On this clone itself: One base away lies a much larger clone, so this may be a sequencing read error. This rearrangement joins TRBV4-2 to TRBJ2-3, with 8 bases fitting TRBD2. Germline V gives CDR1 LGHNA, CDR2 YNFKEQ. The CDR3 loop spans 15 amino acids. With V trimmed by 1 base and J by 2 bases, 2 bases remained unmatched. The CDR3 DNA sequence: TGTGCCAGCAGCCAAGCGGGAGGGCCCACAGATACGCAGTATTTT. It specifies CASSQAGGPTDTQYF.

Worth noting for this clone: One junction end disagrees with the germline gene, perhaps due to a read error. The chain uses TRBV13 and TRBJ1-1, with D unresolved. The CDR3 has 12 residues. CDR1 is PRHDT and CDR2 is FYEKMQ in the germline V gene (reference sequence). The CDR3 DNA sequence: TGTGCCAGCAGTTTAGCACGCACTGAAGCTTTCTTT. Protein sequence: CASSLARTEAFF.

The chain is built from TRBV6-1 and TRBJ1-3; 7 nucleotides line up with TRBD1. Losses at the gene ends were 2 bases for V and 2 bases for J; bases not matched to a gene: 3. The CDR3 has 15 amino acids. Germline-derived CDR1 and CDR2 are MNHNS and SASEGT. CDR3 nucleotides: TGTGCCAGCAGTGAACAGACAGGGCCTGGAAACACCATATATTTT. The encoded protein is CASSEQTGPGNTIYF.

The J gene is TRBJ2-7, the V gene TRBV2, with 10 bases that match TRBD1. The CDR3 is 15 residues long. Losses at the gene ends were 2 bases for V and 6 bases for J; bases not matched to a gene: 7. Germline assignment: CDR1 SNHLY and CDR2 FYNNEI. The CDR3 bases are TGTGCCAGCAGTGAATCTGGGGACAGGGGTATCGAGCAGTACTTC. This sequence encodes CASSESGDRGIEQYF.

V usage is TRBV10-1 and J usage is TRBJ2-1, with no clear D. CDR3 length: 14 residues. CDR1 and CDR2 (germline): WNHNN, SYGVQD (reference sequence). V dropped 0 bases and J dropped 2 bases, with 5 bases sitting between them. The CDR3 sequence: CASSESGTYNEQFF. The CDR3 DNA sequence: TGCGCCAGCAGTGAGTCGGGCACCTACAATGAGCAGTTCTTC.

The rearrangement uses TRBV6-1 and TRBJ1-5, with TRBD1 as a possible D gene (5 bases). V dropped 1 base and J dropped 3 bases, with 7 bases sitting between them. Looked up from germline, CDR1 is MNHNS and CDR2 is SASEGT. This CDR3 is built from 14 residues. CDR3 DNA: TGTGCCAGCAGTGAAGGTGGGGCCAATCAGCCCCAGCATTTT. Translation gives CASSEGGANQPQHF.

The V gene is TRBV7-6, the J gene TRBJ2-1; the match to TRBD2 covers 7 bases. There are 16 residues in the CDR3. The trim removed 1 base at V and 0 bases at J, leaving 3 bases unmatched. Per germline, CDR1 SGHVS and CDR2 FNYEAQ. CDR3 coding DNA: TGTGCCAGCAGCTTAGTTGGGGAGGGCTCCTACAATGAGCAGTTCTTC. Encoded protein: CASSLVGEGSYNEQFF.

The V call is TRBV20-1, the J call TRBJ2-1, with TRBD1 matching over 7 bases. The CDR3 length is 11 residues. The germline CDR1 and CDR2 sequences are DFQATT and SNEGSKA (reference sequence). J lost 10 bases, V lost 5 bases, and 5 bases had no gene match. The CDR3 sequence is CSARQGGEQFF. The CDR3 nucleotides are TGCAGTGCTCGACAGGGCGGGGAGCAGTTCTTC.

The rearrangement links TRBV28 to TRBJ2-6; unclear D gene. Trimming shortened V by 3 bases and J by 4 bases, and 7 bases separated the two germline ends. Germline lookup yields CDR1 MDHEN and CDR2 SYDVKM. The CDR3 is 14 amino acids. The CDR3 nucleotides read TGTGCCAGCAGTTTTCGCTCGGGGGCCAACGTCCTGACTTTC. It codes for CASSFRSGANVLTF.

This chain uses TRBV11-2 with TRBJ2-7; D is undetermined. CDR1 is SGHAT, CDR2 FQNNGV, per germline. Trimming took off 0 bases at V and 0 bases at J, with 6 bases between the two ends. This CDR3 has 14 residues. The CDR3 protein is CASSLDGLSYEQYF. As DNA, the CDR3 is TGTGCCAGCAGCTTAGATGGTCTCTCCTACGAGCAGTACTTC. The complete variable domain, with remaining parts taken from reference TRBV11-2 and TRBJ2-7, reads EAGVAQSPRYKIIEKRQSVAFWCNPISGHATLYWYQQILGQGPKLLIQFQNNGVVDDSQLPKDRFSAERLKGVDSTLKIQPAKLEDSAVYLCASSLDGLSYEQYFGPGTRLTVT.